This TCR beta chain was sequenced for a study of blood T cell repertoires in COVID-19. Across the whole study: COVID-19 samples, acute and convalescent, were from the United States, Italy and Spain.

Donors were grouped by their self-reported clinical history. Each recovered donor of Cohort 3 presented with two negative PCRs, clearance, or symptom resolution. The CDR3 is 16 residues long. V lost 4 bases to trimming and J lost 1 base, with 14 bases between them. The germline CDR1 and CDR2 sequences are SGHRS and YFSETQ. In the study's own analysis: It was from reference gene primer amplification that nucleated cell counts were estimated. TCRdb's copy holds only in-frame clones and misses some; the assay was immunoSEQ multiplex PCR. V, J and clone size are those of that table, while D and trimming were read from the DNA. The sample holds about 390,000 clones; around nine tenths are singletons and the top ten take roughly 10%.

The V gene is TRBV5-1, the J gene TRBJ1-4; perhaps TRBD1 as D (5 bases). The receptor comes from a woman aged 45-59 years who had recovered from COVID-19. Sequencing was carried out using PBMCs or T cells enriched from blood (not recorded which). The CDR3 coding sequence is TGCGCCAGCAGCGCCACCTCCCAGGGAACTAATGAAAAACTGTTTTTT. Translation: CASSATSQGTNEKLFF.